This TCR beta chain was recovered during a study of T cells in narcolepsy listed by TCRdb under 2018. In the study overall: Patients with narcolepsy type 1 or type 2 (NT1, NT2) were enrolled in the study together with healthy control donors. Autoreactive T cells targeting hypocretin neuron self-antigens (hypocretin, TRIB2) were sought in narcolepsy patients, and TCR Vbeta sequencing was used to track clonotypes in blood and CSF.

For TCR Vbeta sequencing, memory CD4+ T cells were sorted ex vivo from the peripheral blood of narcolepsy patients and healthy controls. Worth noting for this clone: This receptor's antigen is unknown. No much larger clonotype is one base removed from it; base qualities were not supplied.

Libraries were prepared through the immunoSEQ multiplex PCR assay. As stored in TCRdb, this immuneACCESS dataset retains in-frame rearrangements with V and J assigned. A fraction of the clones does not appear; measured against another copy, unresolved V genes explain less than half of the discrepancy, and the remainder lacks a known reason. Here the sample has some 32,000 clones; approximately 85% occur a single time. Of the sample, about 1.2% falls within the top ten clones. CDR1 is given as MNHNY and CDR2 as SVGAGI, both from the germline V gene (reference sequence). From the cysteine up to the phenylalanine, the CDR3 has a length of 15 residues. The DNA shown is the 45-base CDR3, in frame from base 1. The junction shows trimming of 6 bases on V and 5 bases on J, plus 16 bases between the germline ends. Broader findings and caveats from the paper: No sequences matching autoreactive T cell clones were contained in some blood memory CD4+ repertoires from patients and controls. Numbers of sequenced blood memory CD4+ clonotypes were comparable, averaging approximately 40,000 in patients and over 30,000 in controls. Plots that compared CSF and blood CD4+ T cell clonotypes from the same patient highlighted HCRT-specific and TRIB2-specific autoreactive clonotypes. According to the report, autoreactive clonotypes were detected serially in the blood of the same patients and of different patients, but not in healthy controls.

The chain employs TRBV6-6 and TRBJ2-2; the best D guess is TRBD2, with 5 bases matching. This TCR derives from a human donor with narcolepsy. The sequenced material came from CD45RA- memory CD4+ T cells from PBMCs. According to the study, the label for this sample's cell subset or site signals: memory T cells sorted ex vivo from peripheral blood. The CDR3 amino acid sequence is: CASRGESRGTGELFF. The DNA sequence is TGTGCCAGCAGAGGAGAATCCAGAGGGACCGGGGAGCTGTTTTTT.